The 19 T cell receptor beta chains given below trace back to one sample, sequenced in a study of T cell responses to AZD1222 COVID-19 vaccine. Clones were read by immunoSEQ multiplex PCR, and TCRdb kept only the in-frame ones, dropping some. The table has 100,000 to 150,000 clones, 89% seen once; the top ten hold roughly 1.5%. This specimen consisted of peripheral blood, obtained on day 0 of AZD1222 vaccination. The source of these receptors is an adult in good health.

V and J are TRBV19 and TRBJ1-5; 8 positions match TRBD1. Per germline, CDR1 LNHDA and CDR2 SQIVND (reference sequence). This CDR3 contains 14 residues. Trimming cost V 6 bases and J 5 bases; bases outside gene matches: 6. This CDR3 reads CASRTGGRDQPQHF. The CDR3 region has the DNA TGTGCCAGTAGAACAGGGGGGAGGGATCAGCCCCAGCATTTT. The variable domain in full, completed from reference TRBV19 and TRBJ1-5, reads DGGITQSPKYLFRKEGQNVTLSCEQNLNHDAMYWYRQDPGQGLRLIYYSQIVNDFQKGDIAEGYSVSREKKESFPLTVTSAQKNPTAFYLCASRTGGRDQPQHFGDGTRLSIL.

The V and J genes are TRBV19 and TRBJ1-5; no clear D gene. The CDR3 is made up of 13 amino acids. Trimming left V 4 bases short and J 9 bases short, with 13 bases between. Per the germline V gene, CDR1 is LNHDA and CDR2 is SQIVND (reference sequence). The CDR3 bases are TGTGCCAGTAGTAAAAATTTAAGTGGGCCCCAGCATTTT. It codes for CASSKNLSGPQHF. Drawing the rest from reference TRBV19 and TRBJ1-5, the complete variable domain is DGGITQSPKYLFRKEGQNVTLSCEQNLNHDAMYWYRQDPGQGLRLIYYSQIVNDFQKGDIAEGYSVSREKKESFPLTVTSAQKNPTAFYLCASSKNLSGPQHFGDGTRLSIL.

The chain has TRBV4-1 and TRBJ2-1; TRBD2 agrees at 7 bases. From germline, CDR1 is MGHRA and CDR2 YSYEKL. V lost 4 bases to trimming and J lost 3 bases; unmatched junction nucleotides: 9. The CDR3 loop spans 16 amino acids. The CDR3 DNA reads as TGCGCCAGCAGCCCCAGTGCTAGCGGAGACTACAATGAGCAGTTCTTC. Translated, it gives CASSPSASGDYNEQFF.

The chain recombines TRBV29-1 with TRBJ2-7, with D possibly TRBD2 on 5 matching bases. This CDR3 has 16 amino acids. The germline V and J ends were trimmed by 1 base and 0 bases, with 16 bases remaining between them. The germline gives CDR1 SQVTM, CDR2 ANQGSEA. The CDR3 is CSVEGSEGQNSYEQYF. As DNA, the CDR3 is TGCAGCGTTGAAGGGAGCGAGGGCCAGAACTCCTACGAGCAGTACTTC.

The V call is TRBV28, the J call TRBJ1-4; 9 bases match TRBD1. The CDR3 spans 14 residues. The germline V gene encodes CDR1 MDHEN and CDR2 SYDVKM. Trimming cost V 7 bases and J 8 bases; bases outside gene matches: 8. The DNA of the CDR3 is TGTGCCAGCATAGCCGGGACAGGGATCGAAAAACTGTTTTTT. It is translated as CASIAGTGIEKLFF.

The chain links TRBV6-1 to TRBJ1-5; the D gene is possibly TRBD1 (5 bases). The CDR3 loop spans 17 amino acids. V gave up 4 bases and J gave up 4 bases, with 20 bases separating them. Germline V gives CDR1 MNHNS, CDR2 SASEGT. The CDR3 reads CASSVVRALSDNQPQHF. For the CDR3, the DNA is TGTGCCAGCAGTGTAGTCAGGGCCCTATCGGATAATCAGCCCCAGCATTTT.

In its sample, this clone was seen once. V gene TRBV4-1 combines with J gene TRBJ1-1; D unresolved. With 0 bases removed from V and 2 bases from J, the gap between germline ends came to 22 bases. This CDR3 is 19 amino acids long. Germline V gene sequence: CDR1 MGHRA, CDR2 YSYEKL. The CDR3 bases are TGCGCCAGCAGCCAAGATAAAGGCTTATGGCAGGCATCTAACACTGAAGCTTTCTTT. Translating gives CASSQDKGLWQASNTEAFF.

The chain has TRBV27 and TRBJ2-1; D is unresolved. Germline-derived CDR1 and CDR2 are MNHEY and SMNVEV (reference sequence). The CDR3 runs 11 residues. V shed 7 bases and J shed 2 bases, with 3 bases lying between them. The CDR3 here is CASNTYNEQFF. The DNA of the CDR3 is TGTGCCAGCAATACCTACAATGAGCAGTTCTTC.

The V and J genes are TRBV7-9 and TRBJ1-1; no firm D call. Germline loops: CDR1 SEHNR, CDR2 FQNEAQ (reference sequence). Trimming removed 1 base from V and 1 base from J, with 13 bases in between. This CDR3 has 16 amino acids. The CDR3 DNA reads TGTGCCAGCAGCTTAGTAAGGGCACGGCGGAACACTGAAGCTTTCTTT. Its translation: CASSLVRARRNTEAFF. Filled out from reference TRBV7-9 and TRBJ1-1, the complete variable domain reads DTGVSQNPRHKITKRGQNVTFRCDPISEHNRLYWYRQTLGQGPEFLTYFQNEAQLEKSRLLSDRFSAERPKGSFSTLEIQRTEQGDSAMYLCASSLVRARRNTEAFFGQGTRLTVV.

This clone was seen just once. Here the CDR3 DNA reads TGCAGCGCCGTGACAGGGGGAAGCTACGAGCAGTACTTC. This encodes CSAVTGGSYEQYF. V usage is TRBV29-1 and J usage is TRBJ2-7, with 9 nucleotides matching TRBD1. V was pared by 7 bases and J by 3 bases, with 7 bases of the junction left unmatched. The CDR3 covers 13 residues. Per germline, CDR1 SQVTM and CDR2 ANQGSEA.

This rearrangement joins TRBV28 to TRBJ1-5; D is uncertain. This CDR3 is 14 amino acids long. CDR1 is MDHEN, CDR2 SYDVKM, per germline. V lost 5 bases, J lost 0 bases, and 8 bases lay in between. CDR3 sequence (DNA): TGTGCCAGCAGTCGCCGGAATAGCAATCAGCCCCAGCATTTT. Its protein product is CASSRRNSNQPQHF.

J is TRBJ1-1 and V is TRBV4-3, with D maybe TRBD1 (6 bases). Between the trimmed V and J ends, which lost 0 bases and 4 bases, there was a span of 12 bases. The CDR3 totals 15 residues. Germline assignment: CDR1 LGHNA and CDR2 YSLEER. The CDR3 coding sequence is TGCGCCAGCAGCCAAGATGCCAGGGGAGGCACTGAAGCTTTCTTT. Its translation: CASSQDARGGTEAFF.

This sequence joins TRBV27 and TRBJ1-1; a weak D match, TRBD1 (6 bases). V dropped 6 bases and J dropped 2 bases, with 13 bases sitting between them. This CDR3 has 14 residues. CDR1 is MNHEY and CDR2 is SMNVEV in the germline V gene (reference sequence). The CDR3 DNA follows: TGTGCCAGCAGAACCGGGACACCAAACACTGAAGCTTTCTTT. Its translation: CASRTGTPNTEAFF.

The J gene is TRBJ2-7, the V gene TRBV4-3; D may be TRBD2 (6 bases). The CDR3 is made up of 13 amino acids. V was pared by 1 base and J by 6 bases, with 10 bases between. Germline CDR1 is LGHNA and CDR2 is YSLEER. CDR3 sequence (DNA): TGCGCCAGCAGCCAAGTACAAGCGGGCGAGCAGTACTTC. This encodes CASSQVQAGEQYF.

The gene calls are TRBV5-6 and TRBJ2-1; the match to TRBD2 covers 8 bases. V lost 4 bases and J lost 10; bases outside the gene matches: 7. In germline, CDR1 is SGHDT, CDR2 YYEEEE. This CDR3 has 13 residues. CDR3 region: CASSPGLADEQFF. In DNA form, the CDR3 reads TGTGCCAGCAGCCCCGGACTAGCCGACGAGCAGTTCTTC.

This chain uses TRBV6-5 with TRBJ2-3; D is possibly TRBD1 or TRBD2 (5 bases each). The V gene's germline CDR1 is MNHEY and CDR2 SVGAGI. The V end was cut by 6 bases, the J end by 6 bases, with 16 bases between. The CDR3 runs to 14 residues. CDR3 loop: CASRRTLWGDTQYF. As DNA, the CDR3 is TGTGCCAGCAGACGGACATTGTGGGGGGATACGCAGTATTTT.

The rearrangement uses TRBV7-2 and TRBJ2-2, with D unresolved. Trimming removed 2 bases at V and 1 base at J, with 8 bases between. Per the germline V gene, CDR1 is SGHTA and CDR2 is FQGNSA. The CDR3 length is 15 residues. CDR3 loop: CASSLPTRNTGELFF. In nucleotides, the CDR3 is TGTGCCAGCAGCTTACCTACAAGGAACACCGGGGAGCTGTTTTTT.

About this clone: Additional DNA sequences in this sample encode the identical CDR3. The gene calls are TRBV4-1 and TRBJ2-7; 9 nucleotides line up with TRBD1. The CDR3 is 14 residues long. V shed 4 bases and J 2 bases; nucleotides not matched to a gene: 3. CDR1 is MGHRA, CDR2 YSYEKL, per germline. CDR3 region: CASSPGQGAYEQYF. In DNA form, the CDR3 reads TGCGCCAGCAGCCCGGGACAGGGCGCCTACGAGCAGTACTTC.

The CDR3 spells CASTNLAANSPLHF. The CDR3 nucleotides are TGTGCCAGTACTAATCTGGCCGCAAATTCACCCCTCCACTTT. V and J are TRBV19 and TRBJ1-6; D uncertain. CDR3 length equals 14 residues. Germline assignment: CDR1 LNHDA and CDR2 SQIVND (reference sequence). Trimming cost V 7 bases and J 7 bases, with 14 bases left between them.